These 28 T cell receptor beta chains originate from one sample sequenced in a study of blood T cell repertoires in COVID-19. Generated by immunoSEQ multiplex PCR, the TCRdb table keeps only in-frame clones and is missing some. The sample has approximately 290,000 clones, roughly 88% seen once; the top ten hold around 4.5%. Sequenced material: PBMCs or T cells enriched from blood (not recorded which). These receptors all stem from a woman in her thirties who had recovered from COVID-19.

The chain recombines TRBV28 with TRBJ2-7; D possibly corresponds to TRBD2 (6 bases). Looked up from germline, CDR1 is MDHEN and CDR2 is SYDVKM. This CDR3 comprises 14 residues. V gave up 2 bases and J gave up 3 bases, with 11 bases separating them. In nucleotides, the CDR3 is TGTGCCAGCAGTTTAAGGCGGGGTTACTACGAGCAGTACTTC. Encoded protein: CASSLRRGYYEQYF.

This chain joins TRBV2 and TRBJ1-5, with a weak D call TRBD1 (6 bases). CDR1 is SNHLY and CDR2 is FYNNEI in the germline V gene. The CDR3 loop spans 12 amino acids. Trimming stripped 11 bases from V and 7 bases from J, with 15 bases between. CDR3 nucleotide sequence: TGTGCCGGGGGGGCCGAGAACCAGCCCCAGCATTTT. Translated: CAGGAENQPQHF. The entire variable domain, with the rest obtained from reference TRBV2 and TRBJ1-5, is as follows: EPEVTQTPSHQVTQMGQEVILRCVPISNHLYFYWYRQILGQKVEFLVSFYNNEISEKSEIFDDQFSVERPDGSNFTLKIRSTKLEDSAMYFCAGGAENQPQHFGDGTRLSIL.

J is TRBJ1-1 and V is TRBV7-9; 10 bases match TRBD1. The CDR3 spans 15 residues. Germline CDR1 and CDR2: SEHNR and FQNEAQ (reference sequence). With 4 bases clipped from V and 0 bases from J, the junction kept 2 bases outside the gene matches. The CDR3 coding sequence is TGTGCCAGCAGCTCGGGACAGGGGATGAACACTGAAGCTTTCTTT. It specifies CASSSGQGMNTEAFF.

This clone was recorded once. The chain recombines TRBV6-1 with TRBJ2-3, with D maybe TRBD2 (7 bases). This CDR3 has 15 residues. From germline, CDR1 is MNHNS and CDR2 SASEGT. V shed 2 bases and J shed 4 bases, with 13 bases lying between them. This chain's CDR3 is CASSERGGAADTQYF. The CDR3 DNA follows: TGTGCCAGCAGTGAACGAGGGGGGGCCGCAGATACGCAGTATTTT.

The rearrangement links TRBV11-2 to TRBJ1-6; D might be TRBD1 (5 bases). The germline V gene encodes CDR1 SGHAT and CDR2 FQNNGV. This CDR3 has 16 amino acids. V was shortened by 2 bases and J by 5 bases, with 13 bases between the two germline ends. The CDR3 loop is CASSLIRVGDNSPLHF. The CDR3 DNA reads TGTGCCAGCAGCTTAATCAGGGTTGGGGATAATTCACCCCTCCACTTT.

The CDR3 DNA reads TGTGCCAGCAGCATCCGACAGGGGGCTAATGAGCAGTTCTTC. It is translated as CASSIRQGANEQFF. The genes are TRBV7-9 and TRBJ2-1, with 10 nucleotides matching TRBD1. CDR1 is SEHNR and CDR2 is FQNEAQ in the germline V gene (reference sequence). V lost 5 bases to trimming and J lost 7 bases; unmatched junction nucleotides: 5. The CDR3 runs 14 residues.

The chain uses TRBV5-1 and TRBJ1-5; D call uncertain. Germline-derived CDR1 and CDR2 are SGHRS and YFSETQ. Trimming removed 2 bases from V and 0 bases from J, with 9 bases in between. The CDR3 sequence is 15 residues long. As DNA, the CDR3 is TGCGCCAGCAGCTTTTCCGGGAATAGCAATCAGCCCCAGCATTTT. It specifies CASSFSGNSNQPQHF.

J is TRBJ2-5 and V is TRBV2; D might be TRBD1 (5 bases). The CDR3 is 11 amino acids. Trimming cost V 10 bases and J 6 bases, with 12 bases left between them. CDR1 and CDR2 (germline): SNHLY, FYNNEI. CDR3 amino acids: CATRQLQTQYF. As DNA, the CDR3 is TGTGCCACTAGACAGTTGCAGACCCAGTACTTC.

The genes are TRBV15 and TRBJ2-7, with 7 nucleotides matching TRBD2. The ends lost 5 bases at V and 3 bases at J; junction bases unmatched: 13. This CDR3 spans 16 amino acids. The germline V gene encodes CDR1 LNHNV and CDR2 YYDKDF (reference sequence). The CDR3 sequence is CATSDDIGRVNYEQYF. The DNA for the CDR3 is TGTGCCACCAGCGACGATATTGGGAGGGTGAACTACGAGCAGTACTTC.

CDR3 in amino acids: CATAGGRGTDTQYF. CDR3 nucleotides: TGTGCGACCGCCGGGGGGCGGGGCACAGATACGCAGTATTTT. The chain is built from TRBV24-1 and TRBJ2-3; possible D gene TRBD2, 7 bases. The CDR3 is 14 amino acids. Per the germline V gene, CDR1 is KGHDR and CDR2 is SFDVKD.

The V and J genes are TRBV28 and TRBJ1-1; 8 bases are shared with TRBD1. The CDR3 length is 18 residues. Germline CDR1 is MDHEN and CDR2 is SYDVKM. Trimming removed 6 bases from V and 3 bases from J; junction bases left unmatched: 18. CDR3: CASSIDPRTGRRDTEAFF. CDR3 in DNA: TGTGCCAGCAGCATAGACCCCCGGACAGGGAGGAGGGACACTGAAGCTTTCTTT.

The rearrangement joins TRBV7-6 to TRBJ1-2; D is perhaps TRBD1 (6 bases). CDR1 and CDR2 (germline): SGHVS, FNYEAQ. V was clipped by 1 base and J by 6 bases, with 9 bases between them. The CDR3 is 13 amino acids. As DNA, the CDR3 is TGTGCCAGCAGCTTAGGTCAGGGGAATGGCTACACCTTC. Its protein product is CASSLGQGNGYTF.

CDR3 amino acids: CASSYLQGSSPLHF. The CDR3 DNA is TGTGCCAGCAGTTACCTTCAGGGTAGTTCACCCCTCCACTTT. The V call is TRBV6-5, the J call TRBJ1-6; maybe TRBD1 (5 bases). V lost 2 bases and J lost 9, with 11 bases in between. The CDR3 is 14 residues long. Germline V lookup: CDR1 MNHEY, CDR2 SVGAGI.

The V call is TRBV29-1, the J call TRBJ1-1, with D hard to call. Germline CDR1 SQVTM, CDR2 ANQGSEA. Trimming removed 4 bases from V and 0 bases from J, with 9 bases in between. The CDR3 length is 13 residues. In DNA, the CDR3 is TGCAGCGTTGGGCTTCGAATGAACACTGAAGCTTTCTTT. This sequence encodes CSVGLRMNTEAFF.

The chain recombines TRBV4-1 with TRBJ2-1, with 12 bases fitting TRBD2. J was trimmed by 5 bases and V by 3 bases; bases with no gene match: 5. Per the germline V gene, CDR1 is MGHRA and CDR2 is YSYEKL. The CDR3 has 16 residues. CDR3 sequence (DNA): TGCGCCAGCAGCCATCCCGGACTAGCGGGACACAATGAGCAGTTCTTC. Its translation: CASSHPGLAGHNEQFF.

CDR3 sequence reads: CASTGTANTEAFF. CDR3 DNA sequence: TGTGCCAGCACTGGGACAGCCAACACTGAAGCTTTCTTT. The chain carries TRBV7-9 and TRBJ1-1; 7 bases are shared with TRBD1. This CDR3 spans 13 amino acids. The J segment lost 2 bases and the V segment lost 7 bases, leaving 4 bases of the junction unmatched. Germline values: CDR1 SEHNR, CDR2 FQNEAQ (reference sequence).

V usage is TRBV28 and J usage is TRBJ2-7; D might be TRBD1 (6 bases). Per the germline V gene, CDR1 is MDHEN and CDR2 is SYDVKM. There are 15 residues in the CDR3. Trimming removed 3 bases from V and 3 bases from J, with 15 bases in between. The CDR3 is CASSLAGTPNYEQYF. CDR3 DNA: TGTGCCAGCAGTTTGGCCGGGACACCGAACTACGAGCAGTACTTC.

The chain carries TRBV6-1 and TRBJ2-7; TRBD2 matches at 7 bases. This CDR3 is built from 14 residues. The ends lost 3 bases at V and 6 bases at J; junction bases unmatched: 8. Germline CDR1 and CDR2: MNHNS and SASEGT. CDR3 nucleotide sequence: TGTGCCAGCAGTGAGTATCCGGGACTACCCGAGCAGTACTTC. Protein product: CASSEYPGLPEQYF.

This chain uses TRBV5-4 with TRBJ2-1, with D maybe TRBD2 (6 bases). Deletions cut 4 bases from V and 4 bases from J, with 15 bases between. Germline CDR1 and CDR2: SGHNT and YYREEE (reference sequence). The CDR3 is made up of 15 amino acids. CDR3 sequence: CASSVKVGGYNEQFF. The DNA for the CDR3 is TGTGCCAGCAGCGTTAAGGTGGGGGGATACAATGAGCAGTTCTTC.

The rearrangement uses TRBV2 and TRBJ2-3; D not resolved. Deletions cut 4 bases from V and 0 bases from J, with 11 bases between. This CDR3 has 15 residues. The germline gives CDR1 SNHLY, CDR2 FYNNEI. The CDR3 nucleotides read TGTGCCAGCAGTGGGGCAGATTCTAGCACAGATACGCAGTATTTT. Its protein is CASSGADSSTDTQYF.

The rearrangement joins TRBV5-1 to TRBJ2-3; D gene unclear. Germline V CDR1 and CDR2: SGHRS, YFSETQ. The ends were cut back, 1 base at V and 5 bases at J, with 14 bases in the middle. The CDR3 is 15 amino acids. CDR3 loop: CASSLSFFSGDTQYF. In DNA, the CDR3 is TGCGCCAGCAGCTTGTCCTTTTTTTCGGGAGATACGCAGTATTTT.

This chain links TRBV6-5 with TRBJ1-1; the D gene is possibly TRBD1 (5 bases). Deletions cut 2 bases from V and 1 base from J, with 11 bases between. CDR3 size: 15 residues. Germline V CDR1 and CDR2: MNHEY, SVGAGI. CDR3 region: CASSYAGRQNTEAFF. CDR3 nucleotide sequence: TGTGCCAGCAGTTACGCAGGGCGACAGAACACTGAAGCTTTCTTT.

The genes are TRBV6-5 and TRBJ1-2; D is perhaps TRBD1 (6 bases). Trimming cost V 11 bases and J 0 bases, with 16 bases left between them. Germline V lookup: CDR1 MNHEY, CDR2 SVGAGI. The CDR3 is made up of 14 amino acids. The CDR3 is CAVGAPIANYGYTF. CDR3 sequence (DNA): TGTGCCGTGGGGGCCCCGATAGCTAACTATGGCTACACCTTC.

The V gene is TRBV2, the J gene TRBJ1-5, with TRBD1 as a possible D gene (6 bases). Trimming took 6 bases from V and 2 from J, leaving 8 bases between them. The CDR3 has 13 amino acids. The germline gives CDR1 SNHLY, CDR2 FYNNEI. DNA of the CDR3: TGTGCCAGCAGAAGACAGGGCAATCAGCCCCAGCATTTT. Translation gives CASRRQGNQPQHF.

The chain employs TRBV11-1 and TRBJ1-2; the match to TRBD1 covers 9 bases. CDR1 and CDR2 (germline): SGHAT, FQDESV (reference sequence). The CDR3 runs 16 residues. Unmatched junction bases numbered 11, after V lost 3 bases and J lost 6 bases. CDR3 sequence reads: CASSLGTGPLMNGYTF. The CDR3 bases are TGTGCCAGCAGCTTGGGGACAGGGCCCCTTATGAATGGCTACACCTTC.

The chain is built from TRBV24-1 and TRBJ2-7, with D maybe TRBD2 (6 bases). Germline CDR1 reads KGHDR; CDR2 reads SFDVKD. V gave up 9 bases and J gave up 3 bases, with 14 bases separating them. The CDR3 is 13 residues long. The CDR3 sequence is CATRGREDYEQYF. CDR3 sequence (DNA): TGTGCCACCCGAGGTAGGGAGGACTACGAGCAGTACTTC.

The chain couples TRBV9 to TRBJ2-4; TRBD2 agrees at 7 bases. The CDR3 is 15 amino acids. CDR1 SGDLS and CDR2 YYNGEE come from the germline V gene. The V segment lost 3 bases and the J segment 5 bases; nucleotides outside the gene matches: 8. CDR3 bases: TGTGCCAGCAGCGCCTTTACTAGCGCCCAAAACATTCAGTACTTC. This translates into CASSAFTSAQNIQYF.

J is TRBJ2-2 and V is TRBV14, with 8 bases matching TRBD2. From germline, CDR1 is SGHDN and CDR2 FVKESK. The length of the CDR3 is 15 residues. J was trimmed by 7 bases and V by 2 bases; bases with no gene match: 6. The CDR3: CASSQQAGAVGELFF. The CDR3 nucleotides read TGTGCCAGCAGCCAACAAGCGGGAGCGGTCGGGGAGCTGTTTTTT. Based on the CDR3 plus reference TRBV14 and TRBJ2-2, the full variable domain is EAGVTQFPSHSVIEKGQTVTLRCDPISGHDNLYWYRRVMGKEIKFLLHFVKESKQDESGMPNNRFLAERTGGTYSTLKVQPAELEDSGVYFCASSQQAGAVGELFFGEGSRLTVL.